The sample holds a few counts of the clone carrying this TCR beta chain. What it recognizes is unknown. V lost 1 base to trimming and J lost 1 base, with 7 bases between them. This CDR3 spans 14 amino acids. In germline, CDR1 is SEHNR, CDR2 FQNEAQ (reference sequence). The data were taken from a study of T-cell memory formation after mild COVID-19. Study details: The study found TCR clusters largely donor specific.

Overall study findings and caveats: Confirmation of SARS-CoV-2 specificity was lacking for second-wave clones peaking day 37. Clones shrinking between day 15 and 85 showed a balanced CD4/CD8 split, and those that grew later tilted toward CD4+. Memory sampled before infection contained some responding clones, suggesting cross-reactive memory joined.

TCRdb fed the 5' RACE reads into MiXCR, producing one record per CDR3 protein. Among around 130,000 distinct CDR3 sequences listed, roughly 6% were seen once. V is TRBV7-9 and J is TRBJ1-1, with D perhaps matching TRBD1 (5 bases). This receptor was obtained from an adult woman who had mild COVID-19 (a few samples of this study predate the infection). Cell type and time point are not known. Sequenced input: PBMCs or a T cell subset sorted from them (not recorded which). In DNA, the CDR3 is TGTGCCAGCAGCTTAGTTGGGGCGAACACTGAAGCTTTCTTT. This gives the protein CASSLVGANTEAFF.